These T cell receptor beta chains were read from a single sample in a study of graft-versus-host responses after intestinal transplantation. Sequenced by immunoSEQ multiplex PCR; TCRdb stores in-frame clones only, minus some. The sample includes 78,000 or so clones, around 86% of them seen just once. These receptors lack a known antigen. The sequenced sample was unstimulated CD8+ T cells sorted from spleen or lymph node cells, obtained before transplant. The receptors originated from a human donor who was the organ donor for an intestinal transplant. Both conserved end residues are part of each CDR3. A D gene is named only where the DNA matches it firmly. Clone size is not always given. Where it is, it says once, few, many or a class for expanded clones.

>.|.|TRBV4-1|TRBJ2-1
CASSQGMGVDEQFF
TGCGCCAGCAGCCAAGGCATGGGGGTTGATGAGCAGTTCTTC
>.|.|TRBV6-6|TRBJ1-1
CASSYSQGYTEAFF
TGTGCCAGCAGTTACTCTCAGGGATACACTGAAGCTTTCTTT
>.|once|TRBV28|TRBJ1-5
CASSPRLRTLDQPQHF
TGTGCCAGCAGTCCTCGACTAAGGACACTCGATCAGCCCCAGCATTTT
>.|few|TRBV9|TRBJ2-3
CASSVEGLTPTDTQYF
TGTGCCAGCAGCGTAGAGGGACTCACCCCCACAGATACGCAGTATTTT
>.|once|TRBV28|TRBJ1-6
CASIRPRVHNSPLHF
TGTGCCAGCATCCGCCCCAGGGTGCATAATTCACCCCTCCACTTT
>.|.|TRBV27|TRBJ2-7
CASSPTPTGYEQYF
TGTGCCAGCAGTCCAACCCCAACTGGATACGAGCAGTACTTC
>TRBD1|.|TRBV7-2|TRBJ2-3
CASSLALPGQGSDTQYF
TGTGCCAGCAGCTTAGCACTTCCGGGACAGGGATCAGATACGCAGTATTTT
>.|once|TRBV6-4|TRBJ1-2
CASSDFPAGEGGYTF
TGTGCCAGCAGTGACTTCCCGGCGGGGGAGGGAGGCTACACCTTC
>TRBD1|.|TRBV9|TRBJ2-3
CASRRDRDTDTQYF
TGTGCCAGCCGCCGGGACAGAGACACAGATACGCAGTATTTT
>.|.|TRBV13|TRBJ2-1
CASSLMGLDNEQFF
TGTGCCAGCAGCCTAATGGGATTGGACAATGAGCAGTTCTTC
>.|.|TRBV28|TRBJ1-4
CASSPLGGVETNEKLFF
TGTGCCAGCAGTCCATTGGGAGGCGTAGAAACTAATGAAAAACTGTTTTTT
>TRBD1|.|TRBV28|TRBJ2-7
CASRRTGFYEQYF
TGTGCCAGCAGACGGACAGGGTTCTACGAGCAGTACTTC
>.|.|TRBV6-6|TRBJ1-5
CASSYSDRHQPQHF
TGTGCCAGCAGTTACTCGGACAGACATCAGCCCCAGCATTTT
>.|.|TRBV27|TRBJ2-4
CASSRTLPLAKNIQYF
TGTGCCAGCAGCCGTACCCTACCTTTAGCCAAAAACATTCAGTACTTC
>.|.|TRBV29-1|TRBJ1-2
CSVEVRAGGGYGYTF
TGCAGCGTTGAAGTGCGGGCCGGGGGTGGTTATGGCTACACCTTC
>TRBD1|.|TRBV19|TRBJ1-1
CASSLTGAGGTEAFF
TGTGCCAGTAGTCTTACAGGGGCAGGGGGTACTGAAGCTTTCTTT
>.|.|TRBV28|TRBJ2-7
CASSPGSYEQYF
TGTGCCAGCAGTCCCGGATCCTACGAGCAGTACTTC
>.|once|TRBV6-4|TRBJ1-6
CASSDSENSPLHF
TGTGCCAGCAGTGACTCAGAGAATTCACCCCTCCACTTT
>.|.|TRBV7-9|TRBJ2-5
CASSLGAAEQYF
TGTGCCAGCAGCTTAGGCGCAGCTGAGCAGTACTTC
>.|.|TRBV28|TRBJ2-6
CASRPSGSQVFSGANVLTF
TGTGCCAGTCGCCCGTCCGGGAGTCAGGTTTTCTCTGGGGCCAACGTCCTGACTTTC
>TRBD1|.|TRBV4-1|TRBJ2-7
CASSPSGTGSYEQYF
TGCGCCAGCAGCCCAAGCGGGACAGGGAGTTACGAGCAGTACTTC
>.|.|TRBV4-1|TRBJ1-4
CASSQDWGRPNEKLFF
TGCGCCAGCAGCCAAGATTGGGGAAGACCTAATGAAAAACTGTTTTTT
>.|.|TRBV2|TRBJ1-5
CASSEFGWSNQPQHF
TGTGCCAGCAGTGAATTTGGGTGGAGCAATCAGCCCCAGCATTTT
>TRBD1|.|TRBV27|TRBJ1-2
CASRLTGVQNYGYTF
TGTGCCAGCAGACTAACAGGGGTCCAAAACTATGGCTACACCTTC
>TRBD1|.|TRBV30|TRBJ1-2
CAWGRQGESGYGYTF
TGTGCCTGGGGACGACAGGGGGAAAGCGGCTATGGCTACACCTTC
>.|.|TRBV7-9|TRBJ2-7
CASSPREYEQYF
TGTGCCAGCAGCCCGAGGGAGTACGAGCAGTACTTC
>.|.|TRBV7-8|TRBJ2-2
CASNPGAGELFF
TGTGCCAGCAATCCAGGAGCCGGGGAGCTGTTTTTT
>.|.|TRBV7-9|TRBJ1-2
CASSLSARVEGYTF
TGTGCCAGCAGCTTATCGGCCAGGGTGGAGGGCTACACCTTC
>.|.|TRBV28|TRBJ2-1
CASSLSNEQFF
TGTGCCAGCAGTTTATCAAATGAGCAGTTCTTC
>.|.|TRBV6-6|TRBJ1-4
CASRANEKLFF
TGTGCCAGCAGAGCTAATGAAAAACTGTTTTTT
>.|.|TRBV6-1|TRBJ1-5
CASSEISLEWSSLGQPQHF
TGTGCCAGCAGTGAAATATCTTTGGAGTGGAGCAGTTTGGGTCAGCCCCAGCATTTT
>.|.|TRBV30|TRBJ1-1
CAWGGGTEAFF
TGTGCCTGGGGGGGAGGGACTGAAGCTTTCTTT
>.|.|TRBV7-7|TRBJ2-5
CASSLGIVGGGETQYF
TGTGCCAGCAGCTTAGGGATTGTAGGGGGTGGAGAGACCCAGTACTTC
>TRBD1|once|TRBV30|TRBJ1-2
CAWMDRAGGYTF
TGTGCCTGGATGGACAGGGCGGGTGGCTACACCTTC
>.|.|TRBV13|TRBJ2-7
CASSLEVFPYEQYF
TGTGCCAGCAGCTTAGAGGTTTTCCCCTACGAGCAGTACTTC
>TRBD2|.|TRBV9|TRBJ2-1
CASSQSWTSGGADEQFF
TGTGCCAGCAGCCAATCTTGGACTAGCGGGGGGGCAGATGAGCAGTTCTTC
>TRBD2|.|TRBV19|TRBJ2-2
CASSPDPRTSEDGELFF
TGTGCCAGTAGTCCCGACCCCCGGACTAGCGAGGACGGGGAGCTGTTTTTT
>.|once|TRBV19|TRBJ1-2
CASSMPGLEGYTF
TGTGCCAGTAGTATGCCAGGGTTGGAGGGCTACACCTTC
>.|.|TRBV5-1|TRBJ2-7
CASSLANSYPRAQYF
TGCGCCAGCAGCTTGGCCAATTCATACCCCCGGGCGCAGTACTTC
>.|few|TRBV7-9|TRBJ1-4
CASSYSVEKLFF
TGTGCCAGCAGCTACAGCGTTGAAAAACTGTTTTTT
>.|few|TRBV19|TRBJ1-4
CASSTWTATNEKLFF
TGTGCCAGTAGTACCTGGACAGCAACTAATGAAAAACTGTTTTTT
>TRBD2|.|TRBV4-1|TRBJ2-7
CASSLTPTSGPHRGEQYF
TGCGCCAGCAGCCTAACGCCTACTAGCGGGCCCCACCGTGGCGAGCAGTACTTC
>TRBD2|once|TRBV10-3|TRBJ2-1
CATDTSGGTKSSYNEQFF
TGTGCCACCGACACTAGCGGGGGGACCAAGAGCTCCTACAATGAGCAGTTCTTC
>TRBD1|.|TRBV19|TRBJ2-3
CASRLGVETGVTDTQYF
TGTGCCAGTCGCTTAGGGGTTGAAACAGGGGTCACAGATACGCAGTATTTT
>.|.|TRBV10-3|TRBJ2-7
CAISDGRGTSYEQYF
TGTGCCATCAGTGATGGAAGGGGGACCTCCTACGAGCAGTACTTC
>.|few|TRBV7-9|TRBJ1-3
CASSLGDTIYF
TGTGCCAGCAGCCTCGGGGACACCATATATTTT